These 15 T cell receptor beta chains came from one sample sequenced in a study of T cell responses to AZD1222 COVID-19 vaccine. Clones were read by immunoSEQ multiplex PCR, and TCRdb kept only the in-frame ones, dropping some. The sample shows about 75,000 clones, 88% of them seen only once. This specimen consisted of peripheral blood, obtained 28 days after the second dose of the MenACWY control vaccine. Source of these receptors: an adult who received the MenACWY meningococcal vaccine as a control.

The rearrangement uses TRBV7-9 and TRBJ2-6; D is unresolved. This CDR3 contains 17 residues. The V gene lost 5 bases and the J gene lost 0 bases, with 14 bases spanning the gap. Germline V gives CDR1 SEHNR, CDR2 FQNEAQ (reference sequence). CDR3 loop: CASSTPSKSSGANVLTF. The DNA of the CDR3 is TGTGCCAGCAGCACCCCATCGAAGAGCTCTGGGGCCAACGTCCTGACTTTC.

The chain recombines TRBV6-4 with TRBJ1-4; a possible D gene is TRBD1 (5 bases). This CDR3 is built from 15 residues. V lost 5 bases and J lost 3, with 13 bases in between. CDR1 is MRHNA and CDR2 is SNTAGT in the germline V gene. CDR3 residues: CASSPEARANEKLFF. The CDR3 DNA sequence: TGTGCCAGCAGTCCCGAGGCCAGGGCTAATGAAAAACTGTTTTTT.

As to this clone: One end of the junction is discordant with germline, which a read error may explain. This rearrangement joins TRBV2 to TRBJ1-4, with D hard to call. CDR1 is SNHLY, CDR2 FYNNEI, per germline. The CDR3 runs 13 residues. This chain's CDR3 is CASSKGTSEKLFF. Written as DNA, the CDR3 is TGTGCCAGCAGTAAAGGCACTAGTGAAAAACTGTTTTTT. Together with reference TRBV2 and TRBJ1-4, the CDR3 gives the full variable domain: EPEVTQTPSHQVTQMGQEVILRCVPISNHLYFYWYRQILGQKVEFLVSFYNNEISEKSEIFDDQFSVERPDGSNFTLKIRSTKLEDSAMYFCASSKGTSEKLFFGSGTQLSVL.

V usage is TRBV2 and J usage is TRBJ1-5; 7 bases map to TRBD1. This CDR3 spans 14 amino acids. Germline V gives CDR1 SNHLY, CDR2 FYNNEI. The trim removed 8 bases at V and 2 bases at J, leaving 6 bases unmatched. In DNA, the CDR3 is TGTGCCAGCTCGACAGGGTTTGGCAATCAGCCCCAGCATTTT. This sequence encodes CASSTGFGNQPQHF.

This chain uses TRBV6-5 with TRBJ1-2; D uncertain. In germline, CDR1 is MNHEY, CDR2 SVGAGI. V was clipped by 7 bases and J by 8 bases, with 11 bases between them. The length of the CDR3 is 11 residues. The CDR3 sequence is CASTSGGGYTF. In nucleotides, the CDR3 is TGTGCCAGCACCTCGGGAGGGGGCTACACCTTC.

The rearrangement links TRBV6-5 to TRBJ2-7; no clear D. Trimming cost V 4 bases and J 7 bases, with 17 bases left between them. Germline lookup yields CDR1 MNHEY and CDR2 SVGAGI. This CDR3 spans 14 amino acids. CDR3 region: CASSSSQAQREQYF. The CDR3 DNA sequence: TGTGCCAGCAGTTCCTCTCAGGCCCAGAGGGAGCAGTACTTC.

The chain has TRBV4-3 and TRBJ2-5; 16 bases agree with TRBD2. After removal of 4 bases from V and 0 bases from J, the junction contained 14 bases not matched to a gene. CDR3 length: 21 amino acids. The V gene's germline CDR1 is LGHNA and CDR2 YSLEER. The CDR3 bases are TGCGCCAGCAGCCGATGGATCTCCGGGACTAGCGGGGGGGGTAACCAAGAGACCCAGTACTTC. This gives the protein CASSRWISGTSGGGNQETQYF.

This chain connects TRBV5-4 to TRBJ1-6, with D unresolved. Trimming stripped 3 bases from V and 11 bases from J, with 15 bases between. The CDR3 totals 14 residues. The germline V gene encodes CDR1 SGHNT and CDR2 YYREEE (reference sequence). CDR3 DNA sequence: TGTGCCAGCAGCTCCGCCGGGGAAGGGACACCCCTCCACTTT. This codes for CASSSAGEGTPLHF.

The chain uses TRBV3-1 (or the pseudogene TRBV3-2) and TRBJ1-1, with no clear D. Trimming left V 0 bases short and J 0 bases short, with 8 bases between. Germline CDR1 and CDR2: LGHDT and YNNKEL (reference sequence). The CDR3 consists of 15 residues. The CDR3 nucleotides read TGTGCCAGCAGCCAAGAGTTAGGGATGAACACTGAAGCTTTCTTT. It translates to CASSQELGMNTEAFF.

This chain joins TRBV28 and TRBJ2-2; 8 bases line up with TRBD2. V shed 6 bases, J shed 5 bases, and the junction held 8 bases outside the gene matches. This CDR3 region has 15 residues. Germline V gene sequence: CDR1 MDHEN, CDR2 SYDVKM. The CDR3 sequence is CASSPNSGGTGELFF. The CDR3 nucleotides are TGTGCCAGCAGCCCTAACTCGGGGGGGACCGGGGAGCTGTTTTTT.

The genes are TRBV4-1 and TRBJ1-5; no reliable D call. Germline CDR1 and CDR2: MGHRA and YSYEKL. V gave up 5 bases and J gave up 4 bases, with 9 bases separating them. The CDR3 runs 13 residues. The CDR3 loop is CASSGGGNQPQHF. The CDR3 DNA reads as TGCGCCAGCAGCGGAGGAGGAAATCAGCCCCAGCATTTT.

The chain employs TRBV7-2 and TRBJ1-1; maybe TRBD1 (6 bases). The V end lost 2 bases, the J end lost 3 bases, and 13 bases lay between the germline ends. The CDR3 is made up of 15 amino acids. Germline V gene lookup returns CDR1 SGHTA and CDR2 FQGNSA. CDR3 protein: CASSLFRGGDTEAFF. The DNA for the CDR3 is TGTGCCAGCAGCTTATTCAGGGGAGGGGACACTGAAGCTTTCTTT.

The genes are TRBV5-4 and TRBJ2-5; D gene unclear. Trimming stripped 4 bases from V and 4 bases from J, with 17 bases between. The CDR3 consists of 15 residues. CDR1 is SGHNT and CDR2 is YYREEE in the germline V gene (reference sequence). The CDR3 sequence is CASSPNKQKGETQYF. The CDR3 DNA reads TGTGCCAGCAGCCCGAACAAGCAAAAAGGAGAGACCCAGTACTTC.

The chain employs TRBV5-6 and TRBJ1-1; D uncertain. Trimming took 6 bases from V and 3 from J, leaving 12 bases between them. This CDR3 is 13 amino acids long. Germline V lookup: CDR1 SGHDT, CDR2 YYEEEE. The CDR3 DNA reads TGTGCCAGCACCCTGGGTGGGGACACTGAAGCTTTCTTT. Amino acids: CASTLGGDTEAFF.

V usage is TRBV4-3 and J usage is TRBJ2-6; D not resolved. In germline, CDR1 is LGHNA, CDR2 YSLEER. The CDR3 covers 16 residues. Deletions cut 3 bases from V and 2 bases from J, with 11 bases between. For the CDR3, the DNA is TGCGCCAGCAGCCAGGAAACAGTGGCTGGGGCCAACGTCCTGACTTTC. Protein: CASSQETVAGANVLTF.